This entry lists 5 T cell receptor beta chains sequenced from one sample in a study of T cells after yellow fever vaccination (dated by TCRdb to between 2017 and 2020). This specimen's treatment or condition label, interpreted: live attenuated yellow fever vaccine strain. Receptor libraries were prepared by 5' RACE. The sequencing machine was an Illumina NovaSeq 6000. TCRdb passed the public sequencing reads through fastp at Q25 and MiXCR, retaining productive beta sequences. For every CDR3 protein sequence, its rows merge into one entry that carries the most common genes and DNA. For this sample the table gives fewer than 450,000 distinct CDR3 sequences, of which 3% to 4.5% were detected only once. In total, the top ten clones hold approximately 24% of the sample. This specimen consisted of PBMCs, obtained 5 days after the yellow fever booster vaccination. The receptors derive from a man aged 18 to 29 who received the YFV17D yellow fever vaccine.

The sample holds a few counts of this clonotype. An end of the junction does not agree with germline; a read error may underlie this. This chain links TRBV12-3 or TRBV12-4 with TRBJ1-1, with D perhaps TRBD1 (5 bases). The CDR3 extends over 14 amino acids. CDR3 nucleotide sequence: TGTGCCACCAGTTTATCCCAGGGCGGGACTGAAGCTTTCTTT. Its protein product is CATSLSQGGTEAFF.

The V gene is TRBV6-5, the J gene TRBJ1-1, with D perhaps matching TRBD1 (6 bases). Trimming left V 2 bases short and J 8 bases short, with 9 bases between. This CDR3 comprises 12 residues. CDR1 is MNHEY, CDR2 SVGAGI, per germline. In DNA, the CDR3 is TGTGCCAGCAGTTACCCAACAGGGGAAGCTTTCTTT. Residues: CASSYPTGEAFF.

This chain connects TRBV7-2 to TRBJ2-2; 7 nucleotides match TRBD1. Germline loops: CDR1 SGHTA, CDR2 FQGNSA. CDR3 length: 16 residues. With V trimmed by 1 base and J by 1 base, 3 bases remained unmatched. The CDR3 is CASSLGGTVNTGELFF. DNA of the CDR3: TGTGCCAGCAGCTTAGGAGGGACAGTGAACACCGGGGAGCTGTTTTTT.

This clonotype was detected ten times or more. This sequence joins TRBV2 and TRBJ1-1, with D possibly TRBD1 on 6 matching bases. With 7 bases removed from V and 5 bases from J, the gap between germline ends came to 17 bases. CDR3 length: 14 amino acids. Germline CDR1 reads SNHLY; CDR2 reads FYNNEI. As DNA, the CDR3 is TGTGCCAGCATCTCCCCCAGGGGAGGGACTGAAGCTTTCTTT. This encodes CASISPRGGTEAFF.

This clonotype was seen repeatedly, ten times or more. This chain connects TRBV12-3 or TRBV12-4 to TRBJ1-3; weak D call: TRBD1 (5 bases). V lost 5 bases, J lost 0 bases, and 11 bases lay in between. The CDR3 covers 15 residues. CDR3 nucleotides: TGTGCCAGCAGTAGACAGCCGAGCTCTGGAAACACCATATATTTT. It specifies CASSRQPSSGNTIYF.